This note documents a single T cell receptor (beta chain) sequence. Antigen specificity is unknown. All participating donors were Caucasian adults from Nashville, Tennessee. The data were obtained in a study of shared clonotypes between healthy human individuals. This CDR3 spans 13 amino acids. CDR1 is MDHEN and CDR2 is SYDVKM in the germline V gene. The V gene lost 5 bases and the J gene lost 6 bases, with 10 bases spanning the gap. The study, taken as a whole, reports: Non-shared clonotypes showed lower generation probabilities than clonotypes common to all four donors. Researchers found naive subsets generally carried larger estimated richness than memory subsets.

Replicate sorted-subset PCRs were loaded with 150 to 250 ng DNA, about 30,000 T cell genomes. Using immunoSEQ multiplex PCR, the repertoire was profiled, and TCRdb retains in-frame clones only, with some absent. The data show 2.3 million or so clones, just over 90% seen once. V and J are TRBV28 and TRBJ2-2; D unresolved. The source of this sequence is a man between 18 and 35 years old in good health. Some clones in this sample may be carry-over from other donors' samples. The sample comprised naive CD4+ T cells from PBMCs. Described subset: CD45RA+ positively selected. The CDR3 protein is CASSPDLAGELFF. The CDR3 DNA reads as TGTGCCAGCAGTCCAGATTTAGCCGGGGAGCTGTTTTTT.